The 4 T cell receptor beta chains below all came from one sample that was sequenced in a study of CXCR3-negative and CXCR3-positive naive CD8 T cells. UMI labels and 5' RACE were used to prepare the TRB cDNA libraries. After re-calling the 5' RACE reads, TCRdb lists one entry per CDR3 protein, DNA absent. This specimen shows 35,000 to 55,000 distinct CDR3 sequences; the ten leading clones hold 2.5%. Source material: naive CXCR3- CD8+ T cells from blood. Specified subset: CD45RO-CCR7+CD27+CD95- naive CD8+ T cells lacking CXCR3 (TNR3-). Every receptor here comes from a human donor in good health. Some clones in this sample may be carry-over from other donors' samples.

The genes are TRBV5-1 and TRBJ1-5. This CDR3 has 15 residues. CDR1 SGHRS and CDR2 YFSETQ come from the germline V gene. The CDR3 sequence is CASSLEGYSNQPQHF.

V usage is TRBV24-1 and J usage is TRBJ2-3; the TCRdb D gene call, TRBD2, has no DNA to confirm it. Germline lookup yields CDR1 KGHDR and CDR2 SFDVKD. CDR3 size: 17 residues. The CDR3 is CATSGETSGAVTDTQYF.

The chain uses TRBV9 and TRBJ2-7; TCRdb selects TRBD1, and the lack of DNA leaves this call unchecked. This CDR3 has 13 residues. Germline assignment: CDR1 SGDLS and CDR2 YYNGEE. The CDR3: CASSVGWGREQYF.

V usage is TRBV28 and J usage is TRBJ1-1. CDR3 size: 14 residues. Germline V gene lookup returns CDR1 MDHEN and CDR2 SYDVKM. CDR3 region: CASSFLGSNTEAFF.